This entry describes one TCR beta chain. Its antigen is not known. These data come from a study of T cells expressing NK-cell markers. TCRdb re-called the 5' RACE reads and catalogs CDR3 proteins one per entry, DNA excluded. Seen in this sample are 150,000 to 180,000 distinct CDR3 sequences; the ten most common clones hold about 39%. The CDR3 runs to 15 residues. Germline CDR1 SGHTA, CDR2 FQGNSA. Broader study findings: Evidence did not settle whether expanded NKG2C+ T cell clones targeted HCMV. These clonotypes, the leaders elsewhere, also led the CD3+CD56-NKG2C+ fraction in a handful of donors.

Sequencing used blood T cells: a sorted CD56 or NKG2C T cell subset, CD4+ or CD8+ T cells, or bulk PBMC T cells (not recorded which). This clonotype originated in a woman aged 45-65 years in good health. The chain combines TRBV7-2 with TRBJ1-2; absent DNA, TCRdb's TRBD1 call cannot be checked. The CDR3 spells CASSSWDRGRYGYTF.